Below, one T cell receptor (beta chain) is given with its context. Its antigen remains unknown. Out of roughly 9.1 ml of fresh peripheral blood came the PBMCs. This entry belongs to a study of T cells in Graves' hyperthyroidism and ophthalmopathy. Study-wide results and caveats: The majority of expanded thyroid clonotypes above 0.001 also appeared in blood.

TCR beta CDR3 region amplification was performed from RNA transcripts. A first-round RT-PCR of the TCR CDR3 used the HTBI primer set. TCRdb called the multiplex PCR reads again in MiXCR, with one record for every CDR3 protein. The top ten hold 25% to 30% of the sample, which has around 500,000 distinct CDR3 sequences, 16% seen once. CDR3 length: 16 residues. CDR1 and CDR2 from the germline V gene are SGDLS and YYNGEE. J was trimmed by 5 bases and V by 2 bases; bases with no gene match: 7. The sequencing input was blood. This receptor was taken from a woman aged 30 to 39 with Graves' ophthalmopathy. V usage is TRBV9 and J usage is TRBJ2-2; 9 bases are a match to TRBD2. DNA for the CDR3: TGTGCCAGCAGCGTTGGTAGCGGGAGAGGTACCGGGGAGCTGTTTTTT. It is translated as CASSVGSGRGTGELFF. Together with reference TRBV9 and TRBJ2-2, the CDR3 gives the full variable domain: DSGVTQTPKHLITATGQRVTLRCSPRSGDLSVYWYQQSLDQGLQFLIQYYNGEERAKGNILERFSAQQFPDLHSELNLSSLELGDSALYFCASSVGSGRGTGELFFGEGSRLTVL.